These T cell receptor beta chains were read from a single sample in a study of T cell changes during pregnancy in multiple sclerosis. Repertoires were generated with immunoSEQ multiplex PCR, while TCRdb's copy carries only in-frame clones and drops some. The sample yields tens of thousands of clones, about 92% seen once. Sequencing was performed on peripheral blood, taken in the third trimester of pregnancy. The source is a female donor in good health, enrolled as a control in a pregnancy study. The CDR3 runs from the conserved cysteine through the conserved F or W. Fields, in order: J gene, D gene, clone size, V gene, CDR3 length, CDR3 protein, CDR3 DNA. A D gene is named only where the DNA matches it firmly. Only some rows state a clone size, as once, few, many or a class for expanded clones.

j_gene: TRBJ2-7; d_gene: TRBD2; abundance: few; v_gene: TRBV29-1; len: 14; CDR3aa: CSVAFAGGIHEQYF; CDR3nt: TGCAGCGTTGCTTTCGCGGGAGGAATTCACGAGCAGTACTTC
j_gene: TRBJ2-7; d_gene: NA; abundance: NA; v_gene: TRBV6-6; len: 15; CDR3aa: CASSYADRSSYEQYF; CDR3nt: TGTGCCAGCAGTTACGCCGACCGGAGCTCCTACGAGCAGTACTTC
j_gene: TRBJ1-1; d_gene: NA; abundance: few; v_gene: TRBV28; len: 16; CDR3aa: CASSLVSPGTNTEAFF; CDR3nt: TGTGCCAGCAGTTTGGTGTCACCAGGAACGAACACTGAAGCTTTCTTT
j_gene: TRBJ1-6; d_gene: NA; abundance: once; v_gene: TRBV19; len: 17; CDR3aa: CASSTKGGRGANSPLHF; CDR3nt: TGTGCCAGTAGCACTAAAGGAGGCCGGGGGGCAAATTCACCCCTCCACTTT
j_gene: TRBJ1-2; d_gene: NA; abundance: NA; v_gene: TRBV28; len: 13; CDR3aa: CASSPSGFYGYTF; CDR3nt: TGTGCCAGCAGCCCCTCAGGTTTCTATGGCTACACCTTC
j_gene: TRBJ2-3; d_gene: NA; abundance: NA; v_gene: TRBV7-3; len: 15; CDR3aa: CASSLTALGADTQYF; CDR3nt: TGTGCCAGCAGCTTAACAGCCCTAGGAGCAGATACGCAGTATTTT
j_gene: TRBJ2-2; d_gene: TRBD1; abundance: NA; v_gene: TRBV4-3; len: 15; CDR3aa: CASSQGPQGAGELFF; CDR3nt: TGCGCCAGCAGCCAAGGGCCTCAGGGGGCCGGGGAGCTGTTTTTT
j_gene: TRBJ1-1; d_gene: TRBD1; abundance: NA; v_gene: TRBV10-3; len: 14; CDR3aa: CATSPRDRATEAFF; CDR3nt: TGTGCCACCTCCCCACGGGACAGGGCTACTGAAGCTTTCTTT
j_gene: TRBJ2-1; d_gene: TRBD2; abundance: NA; v_gene: TRBV28; len: 17; CDR3aa: CASSRPSGRARDNEQFF; CDR3nt: TGTGCCAGCAGTCGGCCTAGCGGGAGGGCCAGGGACAATGAGCAGTTCTTC
j_gene: TRBJ2-1; d_gene: TRBD1; abundance: once; v_gene: TRBV5-4; len: 16; CDR3aa: CASSGGTGRSYNEQFF; CDR3nt: TGTGCCAGCAGCGGCGGGACAGGGAGATCCTACAATGAGCAGTTCTTC
j_gene: TRBJ2-7; d_gene: NA; abundance: once; v_gene: TRBV7-6; len: 13; CDR3aa: CASSAGQRYEQYF; CDR3nt: TGTGCCAGCAGCGCGGGGCAGCGGTACGAGCAGTACTTC
j_gene: TRBJ1-6; d_gene: NA; abundance: NA; v_gene: TRBV2; len: 14; CDR3aa: CASSFRTAGSPLHF; CDR3nt: TGTGCCAGCAGTTTTCGGACAGCGGGATCACCCCTCCACTTT
j_gene: TRBJ1-2; d_gene: NA; abundance: NA; v_gene: TRBV7-3; len: 15; CDR3aa: CASSSYREGGYGYTF; CDR3nt: TGTGCCAGCAGCTCTTACAGGGAAGGGGGCTATGGCTACACCTTC
j_gene: TRBJ2-1; d_gene: TRBD1; abundance: NA; v_gene: TRBV6-5; len: 14; CDR3aa: CASRQGEHYNEQFF; CDR3nt: TGTGCCAGCAGACAGGGGGAACACTACAATGAGCAGTTCTTC
j_gene: TRBJ2-5; d_gene: TRBD1; abundance: once; v_gene: TRBV9; len: 15; CDR3aa: CASSVDRGLRETQYF; CDR3nt: TGTGCCAGCAGCGTCGACAGGGGGCTGAGGGAGACCCAGTACTTC
j_gene: TRBJ1-6; d_gene: TRBD1; abundance: few; v_gene: TRBV19; len: 15; CDR3aa: CASSDPGQRNSPLHF; CDR3nt: TGTGCCAGTAGCGATCCGGGACAGAGGAATTCACCCCTCCACTTT
j_gene: TRBJ2-6; d_gene: NA; abundance: NA; v_gene: TRBV6-1; len: 14; CDR3aa: CAIRAFAGANVLTF; CDR3nt: TGTGCTATAAGAGCTTTTGCCGGGGCCAACGTCCTGACTTTC
j_gene: TRBJ1-1; d_gene: NA; abundance: NA; v_gene: TRBV5-6; len: 12; CDR3aa: CASSVQPGEAFF; CDR3nt: TGTGCCAGCAGCGTCCAGCCGGGTGAAGCTTTCTTT
j_gene: TRBJ1-5; d_gene: NA; abundance: NA; v_gene: TRBV10-3; len: 12; CDR3aa: CAISRSNQPQHF; CDR3nt: TGTGCCATCAGCCGTAGCAATCAGCCCCAGCATTTT
j_gene: TRBJ2-1; d_gene: TRBD2; abundance: NA; v_gene: TRBV5-6; len: 15; CDR3aa: CASSGAGGLGNEQFF; CDR3nt: TGTGCCAGCAGCGGGGCGGGAGGATTAGGCAATGAGCAGTTCTTC
j_gene: TRBJ1-5; d_gene: NA; abundance: NA; v_gene: TRBV6-1; len: 15; CDR3aa: CASSEVAVGLQPQHF; CDR3nt: TGTGCCAGCAGTGAAGTGGCCGTGGGACTCCAGCCCCAGCATTTT
j_gene: TRBJ1-1; d_gene: TRBD1; abundance: NA; v_gene: TRBV7-8; len: 13; CDR3aa: CASSRDSEAEAFF; CDR3nt: TGTGCCAGCAGCAGGGACAGCGAGGCTGAAGCTTTCTTT
j_gene: TRBJ2-5; d_gene: TRBD1; abundance: NA; v_gene: TRBV13; len: 14; CDR3aa: CASSPGQGAQTQYF; CDR3nt: TGTGCCAGCAGCCCCGGACAGGGGGCTCAGACCCAGTACTTC
j_gene: TRBJ2-5; d_gene: TRBD2; abundance: NA; v_gene: TRBV5-6; len: 18; CDR3aa: CASSLVQGLAGRGETQYF; CDR3nt: TGTGCCAGCAGCTTGGTCCAGGGACTAGCGGGAAGGGGGGAGACCCAGTACTTC
j_gene: TRBJ1-5; d_gene: NA; abundance: NA; v_gene: TRBV5-1; len: 15; CDR3aa: CASSLQGTGNQPQHF; CDR3nt: TGCGCCAGCAGCTTACAGGGAACAGGCAATCAGCCCCAGCATTTT
j_gene: TRBJ1-6; d_gene: NA; abundance: NA; v_gene: TRBV5-1; len: 13; CDR3aa: CASSFSGSSPLHF; CDR3nt: TGCGCCAGCAGCTTTTCGGGGAGTTCACCCCTCCACTTT
j_gene: TRBJ2-2; d_gene: TRBD1; abundance: NA; v_gene: TRBV6-1; len: 13; CDR3aa: CASRQGAVGELFF; CDR3nt: TGTGCCAGCAGACAGGGGGCCGTCGGGGAGCTGTTTTTT
j_gene: TRBJ2-5; d_gene: TRBD2; abundance: once; v_gene: TRBV19; len: 14; CDR3aa: CASSRGLAQETQYF; CDR3nt: TGTGCCAGTAGCAGGGGACTAGCGCAAGAGACCCAGTACTTC
j_gene: TRBJ1-5; d_gene: NA; abundance: NA; v_gene: TRBV11-2; len: 12; CDR3aa: CASGDSNQPQHF; CDR3nt: TGTGCCAGCGGAGATAGCAATCAGCCCCAGCATTTT
j_gene: TRBJ1-1; d_gene: NA; abundance: NA; v_gene: TRBV7-9; len: 13; CDR3aa: CASRKGSESEAFF; CDR3nt: TGTGCCAGCAGAAAAGGGAGTGAGAGTGAAGCTTTCTTT
j_gene: TRBJ2-3; d_gene: TRBD2; abundance: NA; v_gene: TRBV4-3; len: 16; CDR3aa: CASSHGTSGGTDTQYF; CDR3nt: TGCGCCAGCAGCCACGGGACTAGCGGGGGCACAGATACGCAGTATTTT
j_gene: TRBJ2-7; d_gene: TRBD1; abundance: NA; v_gene: TRBV9; len: 16; CDR3aa: CASSAGDSLGAYEQYF; CDR3nt: TGTGCCAGCAGCGCCGGGGACAGTCTCGGGGCTTACGAGCAGTACTTC
j_gene: TRBJ1-1; d_gene: TRBD1; abundance: NA; v_gene: TRBV6-5; len: 16; CDR3aa: CASSYPSTGANTEAFF; CDR3nt: TGTGCCAGCAGTTACCCTTCAACAGGGGCGAACACTGAAGCTTTCTTT
j_gene: TRBJ2-3; d_gene: TRBD2; abundance: NA; v_gene: TRBV6-4; len: 15; CDR3aa: CASKKRGGEADTQYF; CDR3nt: TGTGCCAGCAAAAAGCGGGGGGGAGAGGCAGATACGCAGTATTTT
j_gene: TRBJ2-5; d_gene: TRBD2; abundance: NA; v_gene: TRBV7-2; len: 16; CDR3aa: CASSPSWGGEVETQYF; CDR3nt: TGTGCCAGCAGCCCCAGTTGGGGGGGTGAAGTAGAGACCCAGTACTTC
j_gene: TRBJ1-1; d_gene: NA; abundance: NA; v_gene: TRBV6-6; len: 15; CDR3aa: CASSLTARENTEAFF; CDR3nt: TGTGCCAGCAGTTTGACAGCCAGGGAGAACACTGAAGCTTTCTTT
j_gene: TRBJ2-5; d_gene: NA; abundance: once; v_gene: TRBV5-1; len: 16; CDR3aa: CASSSSGTVYQETQYF; CDR3nt: TGCGCCAGCAGCTCGTCCGGGACTGTGTACCAAGAGACCCAGTACTTC
j_gene: TRBJ1-1; d_gene: NA; abundance: NA; v_gene: TRBV29-1; len: 13; CDR3aa: CSVEDVGETEAFF; CDR3nt: TGCAGCGTTGAAGACGTCGGGGAAACTGAAGCTTTCTTT
j_gene: TRBJ1-5; d_gene: TRBD1; abundance: once; v_gene: TRBV6-1; len: 14; CDR3aa: CATARDRTNQPQHF; CDR3nt: TGTGCCACCGCCCGGGACAGAACAAATCAGCCCCAGCATTTT
j_gene: TRBJ2-1; d_gene: TRBD2; abundance: once; v_gene: TRBV4-3; len: 20; CDR3aa: CASSQVSGLAGVSSYNEQFF; CDR3nt: TGCGCCAGCAGCCAAGTTTCGGGACTAGCGGGCGTCAGCTCCTACAATGAGCAGTTCTTC
j_gene: TRBJ2-2; d_gene: TRBD1; abundance: NA; v_gene: TRBV7-9; len: 15; CDR3aa: CASSQTGAAHGELFF; CDR3nt: TGTGCCAGCAGCCAAACAGGGGCAGCCCACGGGGAGCTGTTTTTT
j_gene: TRBJ1-2; d_gene: NA; abundance: NA; v_gene: TRBV5-1; len: 13; CDR3aa: CASSLVAGEGYTF; CDR3nt: TGCGCCAGCAGCTTGGTGGCAGGGGAAGGCTACACCTTC
j_gene: TRBJ2-1; d_gene: TRBD1; abundance: few; v_gene: TRBV9; len: 14; CDR3aa: CASSAQQGYNEQFF; CDR3nt: TGTGCCAGCAGCGCGCAACAGGGGTACAATGAGCAGTTCTTC
j_gene: TRBJ2-2; d_gene: NA; abundance: NA; v_gene: TRBV5-1; len: 13; CDR3aa: CASRTSNTGELFF; CDR3nt: TGCGCCAGCAGGACTTCGAACACCGGGGAGCTGTTTTTT
j_gene: TRBJ1-1; d_gene: NA; abundance: NA; v_gene: TRBV30; len: 12; CDR3aa: CAWINPGTEAFF; CDR3nt: TGTGCCTGGATAAATCCGGGGACTGAAGCTTTCTTT
j_gene: TRBJ2-5; d_gene: NA; abundance: once; v_gene: TRBV29-1; len: 14; CDR3aa: CSAGGPRAGETQYF; CDR3nt: TGCAGCGCCGGAGGCCCCAGGGCGGGGGAGACCCAGTACTTC
j_gene: TRBJ2-5; d_gene: NA; abundance: once; v_gene: TRBV18; len: 13; CDR3aa: CASSPLRQETQYF; CDR3nt: TGTGCCAGCTCACCCCTGCGGCAAGAGACCCAGTACTTC
j_gene: TRBJ1-4; d_gene: NA; abundance: few; v_gene: TRBV30; len: 14; CDR3aa: CAWTEGGSWEKLFF; CDR3nt: TGTGCCTGGACCGAAGGAGGATCTTGGGAAAAACTGTTTTTT
j_gene: TRBJ2-1; d_gene: TRBD1; abundance: NA; v_gene: TRBV5-1; len: 16; CDR3aa: CASRPAGGSSYNEQFF; CDR3nt: TGCGCCAGCAGACCCGCAGGGGGCTCGTCCTACAATGAGCAGTTCTTC
j_gene: TRBJ1-2; d_gene: TRBD1; abundance: NA; v_gene: TRBV28; len: 15; CDR3aa: CASSPRDRGRDGYTF; CDR3nt: TGTGCCAGCAGCCCCCGGGACAGGGGGCGGGATGGCTACACCTTC
j_gene: TRBJ2-7; d_gene: NA; abundance: NA; v_gene: TRBV28; len: 10; CDR3aa: CASRRAEQYF; CDR3nt: TGTGCCAGCAGGCGGGCCGAGCAGTACTTC
j_gene: TRBJ2-1; d_gene: NA; abundance: once; v_gene: TRBV6-5; len: 14; CDR3aa: CASTPGTRVGEQFF; CDR3nt: TGTGCCAGCACCCCCGGGACTCGTGTTGGAGAGCAGTTCTTC
j_gene: TRBJ2-2; d_gene: NA; abundance: once; v_gene: TRBV5-1; len: 14; CDR3aa: CASSLGADTGELFF; CDR3nt: TGCGCCAGCAGCTTGGGGGCAGATACCGGGGAGCTGTTTTTT
j_gene: TRBJ2-7; d_gene: NA; abundance: NA; v_gene: TRBV5-1; len: 13; CDR3aa: CASSLATGYEQYF; CDR3nt: TGCGCCAGCAGCTTGGCTACGGGGTACGAGCAGTACTTC
j_gene: TRBJ2-7; d_gene: TRBD1; abundance: NA; v_gene: TRBV6-1; len: 13; CDR3aa: CASSRQGTYEQYF; CDR3nt: TGTGCCAGCAGCCGACAGGGAACCTACGAGCAGTACTTC
j_gene: TRBJ2-1; d_gene: TRBD1; abundance: few; v_gene: TRBV28; len: 16; CDR3aa: CASSSSGTGGMNEQFF; CDR3nt: TGTGCCAGCAGTTCATCCGGGACAGGGGGTATGAATGAGCAGTTCTTC
j_gene: TRBJ1-3; d_gene: NA; abundance: NA; v_gene: TRBV6-4; len: 16; CDR3aa: CASSEPKDSHRNTIYF; CDR3nt: TGTGCCAGCAGTGAACCGAAGGACAGTCACCGAAACACCATATATTTT
j_gene: TRBJ1-2; d_gene: TRBD1; abundance: NA; v_gene: TRBV5-5; len: 15; CDR3aa: CASRTLGQGADGYTF; CDR3nt: TGTGCCAGCAGAACTTTGGGACAGGGGGCCGATGGCTACACCTTC